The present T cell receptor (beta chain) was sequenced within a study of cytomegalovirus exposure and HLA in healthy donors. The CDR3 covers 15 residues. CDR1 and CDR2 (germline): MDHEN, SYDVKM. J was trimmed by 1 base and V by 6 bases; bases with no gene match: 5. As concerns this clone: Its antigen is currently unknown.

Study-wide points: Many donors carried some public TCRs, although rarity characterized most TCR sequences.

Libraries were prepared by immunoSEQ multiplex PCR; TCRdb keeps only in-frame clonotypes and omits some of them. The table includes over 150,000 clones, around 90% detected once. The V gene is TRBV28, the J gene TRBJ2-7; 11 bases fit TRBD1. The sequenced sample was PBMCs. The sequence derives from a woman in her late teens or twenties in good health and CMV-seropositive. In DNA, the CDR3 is TGTGCCAGCAGGGCCCGGGACAGGGGGTCCTACGAGCAGTACTTC. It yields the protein CASRARDRGSYEQYF.